The rows below give T cell receptor beta chains drawn from one sample of a study of vaccination effects on CD4 cells after COVID-19. The antigens for these receptors are not known. Some clones are missing from TCRdb's copy, which holds only in-frame ones; the method was immunoSEQ multiplex PCR. This table has 50,000 to 60,000 clones, under 75% appearing once. Sequencing used CD4+ T cells from PBMCs cultured with SARS-CoV-2 spike peptides, obtained before COVID-19 vaccination. The receptors originated from a human donor who received a COVID-19 vaccine. The CDR3 runs from the conserved cysteine through the conserved F or W. The order of the fields is D gene, clone size, J gene, V gene, CDR3 DNA, CDR3 protein. D genes are given only for firm matches. Expanded clones are given a class, and other clones once, few, many or no size at all.

D: TRBD1
size: few
J: TRBJ1-5
V: TRBV2
DNA: TGTGCCAGCAGTGCCCGATGGACAGGGGACAATCAGCCCCAGCATTTT
CDR3: CASSARWTGDNQPQHF

D: NA
size: NA
J: TRBJ1-5
V: TRBV7-2
DNA: TGTGCCAGCAGCTTAGGGACAGGCAATCAGCCCCAGCATTTT
CDR3: CASSLGTGNQPQHF

D: NA
size: once
J: TRBJ2-5
V: TRBV28
DNA: TGTGCCAGCAGTCCAGCTGGGGAGACCCAGTACTTC
CDR3: CASSPAGETQYF

D: TRBD1
size: few
J: TRBJ1-2
V: TRBV20-1
DNA: TGCAGTGCTACGGGACAGGGCTACACCTTC
CDR3: CSATGQGYTF

D: NA
size: NA
J: TRBJ1-2
V: TRBV7-2
DNA: TGTGCCAGCAGCTTAACGGTCTATGGCTACACCTTC
CDR3: CASSLTVYGYTF

D: TRBD1
size: once
J: TRBJ1-2
V: TRBV6-5
DNA: TGTGCCAGCAGGGCGACAGGGCTCTATGGCTACACCTTC
CDR3: CASRATGLYGYTF

D: NA
size: NA
J: TRBJ1-3
V: TRBV10-3
DNA: TGTGCCATCAGTGCGGGCCCGAGCTCTGGAAACACCATATATTTT
CDR3: CAISAGPSSGNTIYF

D: NA
size: NA
J: TRBJ2-3
V: TRBV5-1
DNA: TGCGCCAGCAGCTTCAGCCTACCCCTCAGCACAGATACGCAGTATTTT
CDR3: CASSFSLPLSTDTQYF

D: NA
size: NA
J: TRBJ1-5
V: TRBV19
DNA: TGTGCCAGTAGTATGACGTCAGCCTTGCGGCAGCCCCAGCATTTT
CDR3: CASSMTSALRQPQHF

D: NA
size: medium-sized
J: TRBJ1-4
V: TRBV7-7
DNA: TGTGCTAGCAGCGCGCGGGACGCCCAAGAGCGTGAAAAACTGTTTTTT
CDR3: CASSARDAQEREKLFF

D: TRBD1
size: NA
J: TRBJ1-2
V: TRBV18
DNA: TGTGCCAGCTCACCAGGGACAGTTTATGGCTACACCTTC
CDR3: CASSPGTVYGYTF

D: NA
size: NA
J: TRBJ2-3
V: TRBV5-1
DNA: TGCGCCAGCAGCTTAGGAGCCAGGAGGAGCACAGATACGCAGTATTTT
CDR3: CASSLGARRSTDTQYF

D: NA
size: NA
J: TRBJ1-1
V: TRBV12-3/TRBV12-4
DNA: TGTGCCAGCAGCGGGACTGAAGCTTTCTTT
CDR3: CASSGTEAFF

D: NA
size: NA
J: TRBJ1-4
V: TRBV5-1
DNA: TGCGCCAGCAGCGGTGGACAGTCAAATGAAAAACTGTTTTTT
CDR3: CASSGGQSNEKLFF

D: NA
size: few
J: TRBJ1-1
V: TRBV3-1/TRBV3-2
DNA: TGTGCCAGCAGCCAAGACGGGGGGAGAGGGAACACTGAAGCTTTCTTT
CDR3: CASSQDGGRGNTEAFF

D: TRBD1
size: NA
J: TRBJ2-1
V: TRBV7-2
DNA: TGTGCCAGCAGCTTAAAGACAGGGAGTCATGCTGAGCAGTTCTTC
CDR3: CASSLKTGSHAEQFF

D: NA
size: NA
J: TRBJ1-4
V: TRBV19
DNA: TGTGCCAGTAGTCCACTTCGCCGGCGGGACGCAACTAATGAAAAACTGTTTTTT
CDR3: CASSPLRRRDATNEKLFF

D: NA
size: NA
J: TRBJ1-1
V: TRBV2
DNA: TGTGCCAGCAGTCACAGGGAGAACACTGAAGCTTTCTTT
CDR3: CASSHRENTEAFF

D: TRBD1
size: NA
J: TRBJ2-1
V: TRBV20-1
DNA: TGCAGTGCTGTCAGGGGGCCGTTCTTC
CDR3: CSAVRGPFF

D: TRBD2
size: NA
J: TRBJ2-1
V: TRBV4-2
DNA: TGTGCCAGCAGCCAAGATCGCGGGAGGGGCTACAATGAGCAGTTCTTC
CDR3: CASSQDRGRGYNEQFF

D: NA
size: NA
J: TRBJ2-2
V: TRBV5-1
DNA: TGCGCCAGCAGCTTTCGTTCAGGGCTAGGTCGCACCGGGGAGCTGTTTTTT
CDR3: CASSFRSGLGRTGELFF

D: TRBD1
size: few
J: TRBJ1-5
V: TRBV18
DNA: TGTGCCAGCTCATGGGACAGGGGTAGCAATCAGCCCCAGCATTTT
CDR3: CASSWDRGSNQPQHF

D: NA
size: NA
J: TRBJ2-5
V: TRBV7-8
DNA: TGTGCCAGCAGCCTCCGGGACGGAGTAATGGGAGAGACCCAGTACTTC
CDR3: CASSLRDGVMGETQYF

D: NA
size: NA
J: TRBJ1-5
V: TRBV28
DNA: TGTGCCAGCAGTCTGGACACGGCTTATAGCAATCAGCCCCAGCATTTT
CDR3: CASSLDTAYSNQPQHF

D: TRBD1
size: medium-sized
J: TRBJ1-4
V: TRBV27
DNA: TGTGCCAGCCCGAGGGACAGGGGGCGGACTAATGAAAAACTGTTTTTT
CDR3: CASPRDRGRTNEKLFF

D: TRBD2
size: NA
J: TRBJ2-2
V: TRBV10-3
DNA: TGTGCCATCAAGGGACTAAGGGGCGGGGAGCTGTTTTTT
CDR3: CAIKGLRGGELFF

D: TRBD1
size: NA
J: TRBJ1-1
V: TRBV2
DNA: TGTGCCAGCGGGACCCGGACAGGGGGCACTGAAGCTTTCTTT
CDR3: CASGTRTGGTEAFF

D: NA
size: few
J: TRBJ2-7
V: TRBV3-1/TRBV3-2
DNA: TGTGCCAGCAGCCACCACTTGGCGGAGCAGTACTTC
CDR3: CASSHHLAEQYF

D: NA
size: few
J: TRBJ1-6
V: TRBV2
DNA: TGTGCCAGCAAGTTGGCAGGGGAGGTTTCACCCCTCCACTTT
CDR3: CASKLAGEVSPLHF

D: NA
size: NA
J: TRBJ2-2
V: TRBV6-4
DNA: TGTGCCAGCAGTACCGCGAACACCGGGGAGCTGTTTTTT
CDR3: CASSTANTGELFF

D: TRBD1
size: NA
J: TRBJ2-7
V: TRBV7-9
DNA: TGTGCCAGCAGCCAAACCGGGACAGGGCGCTACGAGCAGTACTTC
CDR3: CASSQTGTGRYEQYF

D: TRBD1
size: NA
J: TRBJ1-1
V: TRBV4-2
DNA: TGTGCCAGCAGCCAAGATCTAAGGGGGCGGTCTGAAGCTTTCTTT
CDR3: CASSQDLRGRSEAFF

D: NA
size: NA
J: TRBJ2-1
V: TRBV7-9
DNA: TGTGCCAGCAGCTTAGAAGGGGAAACCTGCGTCTTC
CDR3: CASSLEGETCVF

D: NA
size: NA
J: TRBJ2-1
V: TRBV9
DNA: TGTGCCAGCAGCCCCCGAGACGGGGCCAAGTTCTTC
CDR3: CASSPRDGAKFF

D: NA
size: NA
J: TRBJ2-5
V: TRBV27
DNA: TGTGCCAGCAGTTTGGGAGAGACCCAGTACTTC
CDR3: CASSLGETQYF

D: NA
size: NA
J: TRBJ1-5
V: TRBV4-2
DNA: TGTGCCAGCAGCCAAGATCCGACATATAGCAATCAGCCCCAGCATTTT
CDR3: CASSQDPTYSNQPQHF

D: NA
size: NA
J: TRBJ1-5
V: TRBV19
DNA: TGTGCCAGTCAAGACAGTTCGCTTAATCAGCCCCAGCATTTT
CDR3: CASQDSSLNQPQHF

D: NA
size: NA
J: TRBJ2-1
V: TRBV6-2/TRBV6-3
DNA: TGTGCCAGCAGCATCCGGGACGGGATTTACAATGAGCAGTTCTTC
CDR3: CASSIRDGIYNEQFF

D: NA
size: few
J: TRBJ1-5
V: TRBV24-1
DNA: TGTGCCACCAGTGATTCGTCGGAAGTCAATCAGCCCCAGCATTTT
CDR3: CATSDSSEVNQPQHF

D: NA
size: NA
J: TRBJ2-1
V: TRBV30
DNA: TGTGCCTGGAGTGGGACGGGCTACAATGAGCAGTTCTTC
CDR3: CAWSGTGYNEQFF

D: NA
size: NA
J: TRBJ1-1
V: TRBV14
DNA: TGTGCCAGCAGCCAAGTCCCGCAGGGTGTAGCTTTCTTT
CDR3: CASSQVPQGVAFF

D: NA
size: NA
J: TRBJ1-1
V: TRBV4-3
DNA: TGCGCCAGCAGCCAAGGTCCTCTGGGGGACACTGAAGCTTTCTTT
CDR3: CASSQGPLGDTEAFF

D: TRBD2
size: NA
J: TRBJ2-1
V: TRBV29-1
DNA: TGCAGCGTTGCGGGGACTAGCGGGAGTGGCTATGAGCAGTTCTTC
CDR3: CSVAGTSGSGYEQFF

D: NA
size: NA
J: TRBJ1-5
V: TRBV12-3/TRBV12-4
DNA: TGTGCCAGCAGTTTGTCAGGGAATCAGCCCCAGCATTTT
CDR3: CASSLSGNQPQHF

D: TRBD1
size: NA
J: TRBJ1-2
V: TRBV9
DNA: TGTGCCAGCAGCTCGGGGACAGGGAGTCACTATGGCTACACCTTC
CDR3: CASSSGTGSHYGYTF

D: NA
size: few
J: TRBJ2-2
V: TRBV7-9
DNA: TGTGCCAGCAGCTTGGGCAGGGGGGATACCGGGGAGCTGTTTTTT
CDR3: CASSLGRGDTGELFF

D: NA
size: NA
J: TRBJ1-1
V: TRBV14
DNA: TGTGCCAGCAGCCTCCCGGGGGGAAGGGCTTTCTTT
CDR3: CASSLPGGRAFF

D: NA
size: NA
J: TRBJ1-1
V: TRBV3-1/TRBV3-2
DNA: TGTGCCAGCAGCCAAGGGGGCGGGCTCTTGAACACTGAAGCTTTCTTT
CDR3: CASSQGGGLLNTEAFF

D: NA
size: few
J: TRBJ1-6
V: TRBV12-3/TRBV12-4
DNA: TGTGCCAGCAGCTTACAGTTAGGTGGACCCCTCCACTTT
CDR3: CASSLQLGGPLHF

D: TRBD1
size: few
J: TRBJ2-5
V: TRBV7-2
DNA: TGTGCCAGCAGCTTAGTAGTCCTCAGGGGGCAAGAGACCCAGTACTTC
CDR3: CASSLVVLRGQETQYF